Listed here are 20 T cell receptor beta chains from one sample, sequenced in a study of T cell responses to AZD1222 COVID-19 vaccine. Only in-frame clones appear in the TCRdb table, and some are missing; sequencing was by immunoSEQ multiplex PCR. This sample carries more than 85,000 clones, about nine tenths of them seen once, and the ten largest clones take 4.5% to 5.5%. The input for sequencing was peripheral blood, taken on day 0 of AZD1222 vaccination. The receptors derive from an adult in good health.

The rearrangement links TRBV7-3 to TRBJ2-7; possibly TRBD1 or TRBD2 for D (5 bases each). V was trimmed by 0 bases and J by 0 bases, leaving 9 bases between them. The CDR3 covers 15 residues. The germline V gene has CDR1 SGHTA and CDR2 FQGTGA. CDR3 nucleotides: TGTGCCAGCAGCTTAACCGGGACGACCTCCTACGAGCAGTACTTC. Protein sequence: CASSLTGTTSYEQYF.

The chain recombines TRBV3-1 (or the pseudogene TRBV3-2) with TRBJ2-1; perhaps D is TRBD1 or TRBD2 (6 bases each). Germline V gene data show CDR1 as LGHDT and CDR2 as YNNKEL (reference sequence). The CDR3 extends over 16 amino acids. Trimming pared 1 base from V and 6 bases from J, leaving 16 bases between. The CDR3, as DNA: TGTGCCAGCAGCCAAGCGAGGAGGGGGAGAGGCAATGAGCAGTTCTTC. The encoded protein is CASSQARRGRGNEQFF.

V usage is TRBV2 and J usage is TRBJ2-5; no clear D. CDR3 size: 12 residues. Trimming removed 7 bases from V and 4 bases from J, with 10 bases in between. CDR1 is SNHLY, CDR2 FYNNEI, per germline. In DNA form, the CDR3 reads TGTGCCAGCAAAGGTAGATCAGAGACCCAGTACTTC. It translates to CASKGRSETQYF.

V usage is TRBV7-9 and J usage is TRBJ2-7, with 14 bases fitting TRBD2. Germline assignment: CDR1 SEHNR and CDR2 FQNEAQ (reference sequence). The CDR3 spans 16 residues. Germline trimming cut 5 bases from V and 7 bases from J; bases unmatched to any gene: 10. CDR3 sequence (DNA): TGTGCCAGCAGCACGACTAGCGGGAGGGCCCCGGGTGAGCAGTACTTC. Amino acids: CASSTTSGRAPGEQYF.

The V gene is TRBV5-1, the J gene TRBJ2-1, with 14 bases fitting TRBD2. Germline values: CDR1 SGHRS, CDR2 YFSETQ. V dropped 0 bases and J dropped 0; count of bases not matched to a gene: 5. The CDR3 consists of 19 residues. CDR3 loop: CASSLAGTSGGSSYNEQFF. In DNA form, the CDR3 reads TGCGCCAGCAGCTTGGCCGGGACTAGCGGGGGTAGCTCCTACAATGAGCAGTTCTTC.

V is TRBV18 and J is TRBJ1-1; 9 bases agree with TRBD1. The length of the CDR3 is 13 residues. Trimming took 8 bases from V and 0 from J; bases not matched to a gene: 1. The germline CDR1 and CDR2 sequences are KGHSH and LQKENI. DNA of the CDR3: TGTGCCAGCGGACAGGGGATGAACACTGAAGCTTTCTTT. As protein: CASGQGMNTEAFF.

The rearrangement joins TRBV5-1 to TRBJ2-1, with 9 bases matching TRBD2. The trim removed 2 bases at V and 8 bases at J, leaving 8 bases unmatched. The CDR3 consists of 15 residues. Germline CDR1 and CDR2: SGHRS and YFSETQ. CDR3 sequence reads: CASSLRAGGRDEQFF. The CDR3, as DNA: TGCGCCAGCAGCTTACGAGCGGGGGGACGGGATGAGCAGTTCTTC.

This sequence joins TRBV7-2 and TRBJ2-1; TRBD2 matches 8 bases. This CDR3 has 15 residues. Germline values: CDR1 SGHTA, CDR2 FQGNSA. J lost 7 bases, V lost 1 base, and 6 bases had no gene match. CDR3 loop: CASSLGGGRNNEQFF. CDR3 DNA: TGTGCCAGCAGCTTAGGGGGCGGGAGGAATAATGAGCAGTTCTTC.

This chain joins TRBV30 and TRBJ1-1; D gene ambiguous. The CDR3 sequence is 14 residues long. Germline V gene data show CDR1 as GTSNPN and CDR2 as SVGIG (reference sequence). The V end was cut by 5 bases, the J end by 1 base, with 14 bases between. The CDR3 reads CAWSKVAPNTEAFF. In DNA form, the CDR3 reads TGTGCCTGGTCCAAAGTGGCCCCGAACACTGAAGCTTTCTTT.

This chain links TRBV6-5 with TRBJ2-1; tentatively, D is TRBD2 (6 bases). Per the germline V gene, CDR1 is MNHEY and CDR2 is SVGAGI. The CDR3 is made up of 16 amino acids. Trimming removed 0 bases at V and 0 bases at J, with 9 bases between. This CDR3 reads CASSYSAGSSYNEQFF. The CDR3 DNA reads TGTGCCAGCAGTTACTCGGCGGGAAGCTCCTACAATGAGCAGTTCTTC.

This clone was recorded a few times. The genes are TRBV25-1 and TRBJ2-7; 8 nucleotides line up with TRBD2. The germline gives CDR1 MGHDK, CDR2 SYGVNS. V lost 5 bases and J lost 3; bases outside the gene matches: 6. The CDR3 has 14 residues. As DNA, the CDR3 is TGTGCCAGCAGTTTCTCGGGACTAGACTACGAGCAGTACTTC. Amino acid sequence: CASSFSGLDYEQYF.

This rearrangement joins TRBV19 to TRBJ1-4; D may be TRBD1 (5 bases). The CDR3 sequence is 15 residues long. Germline V gives CDR1 LNHDA, CDR2 SQIVND (reference sequence). V gave up 6 bases and J gave up 7 bases, with 18 bases separating them. CDR3 bases: TGTGCCAGTAGCCTGACCCGGGACTACCGTGAAAAACTGTTTTTT. Amino acids: CASSLTRDYREKLFF.

The chain couples TRBV2 to TRBJ2-1; no clear D. V was trimmed by 10 bases and J by 0 bases, leaving 13 bases between them. The germline gives CDR1 SNHLY, CDR2 FYNNEI. The CDR3 totals 14 residues. CDR3 DNA sequence: TGTGCCACCTCCTTAGGAAGCTCCTACAATGAGCAGTTCTTC. Translation gives CATSLGSSYNEQFF.

The V and J genes are TRBV12-5 and TRBJ1-1; the D gene is possibly TRBD1 (6 bases). The CDR3 totals 11 residues. The V end was cut by 7 bases, the J end by 9 bases, with 12 bases between. Per the germline V gene, CDR1 is LGHNT and CDR2 is FRNRAP. The CDR3 coding sequence is TGTGCTAGTGCCTCTGGGGGGCAAGCTTTCTTT. This sequence encodes CASASGGQAFF.

The chain uses TRBV2 and TRBJ1-1; tentatively, D is TRBD1 (6 bases). V shed 6 bases and J shed 0 bases, with 11 bases lying between them. The CDR3 contains 14 residues. Looked up from germline, CDR1 is SNHLY and CDR2 is FYNNEI. CDR3 loop: CASRDRYMNTEAFF. CDR3 sequence (DNA): TGTGCCAGCAGGGACAGATATATGAACACTGAAGCTTTCTTT.

The rearrangement joins TRBV5-6 to TRBJ2-1; D is uncertain. Germline V gene sequence: CDR1 SGHDT, CDR2 YYEEEE. V lost 0 bases and J lost 5, with 15 bases in between. The CDR3 loop spans 16 amino acids. The CDR3 bases are TGTGCCAGCAGCTTGGAGGCAGAAGGCAATCACAATGAGCAGTTCTTC. Translation: CASSLEAEGNHNEQFF.

The chain uses TRBV6-2 or TRBV6-3 and TRBJ1-1; TRBD1 is a possible D gene (5 bases). Germline loops: CDR1 MNHEY, CDR2 SVGEGT. Between the trimmed V and J ends, which lost 4 bases and 2 bases, there was a span of 14 bases. The CDR3 has 15 amino acids. CDR3 in DNA: TGTGCCAGCAGTTCCCCGGGGGGTGGCAACACTGAAGCTTTCTTT. Translated: CASSSPGGGNTEAFF.

This rearrangement joins TRBV3-1 (or the pseudogene TRBV3-2) to TRBJ2-5, with 7 bases that match TRBD2. The CDR3 is 14 amino acids. V dropped 5 bases and J dropped 3; count of bases not matched to a gene: 6. Looked up from germline, CDR1 is LGHDT and CDR2 is YNNKEL (reference sequence). This CDR3 reads CASSYWGGEETQYF. CDR3 bases: TGTGCCAGCAGCTACTGGGGAGGGGAAGAGACCCAGTACTTC.

The chain uses TRBV13 and TRBJ2-1, with TRBD2 identical over 7 bases. The J segment lost 9 bases and the V segment lost 2 bases, leaving 10 bases of the junction unmatched. Germline V gene data show CDR1 as PRHDT and CDR2 as FYEKMQ (reference sequence). CDR3 length equals 15 residues. Here the CDR3 reads CASSLRGDFAVEQFF. CDR3 in DNA: TGTGCCAGCAGCTTACGGGGGGACTTTGCTGTTGAGCAGTTCTTC. The entire variable domain, with the rest obtained from reference TRBV13 and TRBJ2-1, is as follows: AAGVIQSPRHLIKEKRETATLKCYPIPRHDTVYWYQQGPGQDPQFLISFYEKMQSDKGSIPDRFSAQQFSDYHSELNMSSLELGDSALYFCASSLRGDFAVEQFFGPGTRLTVL.

This clone counts as medium-sized. The chain recombines TRBV10-1 with TRBJ2-3, with 11 bases lining up with TRBD2. The CDR3 sequence is 15 residues long. Germline CDR1 and CDR2: WNHNN and SYGVQD (reference sequence). The trim removed 6 bases at V and 4 bases at J, leaving 6 bases unmatched. CDR3 nucleotide sequence: TGCGCCAGCAGCTCTCTAGCGGGAGGCGCAGATACGCAGTATTTT. Translated, it gives CASSSLAGGADTQYF.